This record covers a single T cell receptor beta chain. The sample holds one count of this clone. Its antigen is not yet known. Base qualities were left out, and no much larger clone turns up one base away. Relative to germline, V is 3 bases shorter and J is 5 bases shorter, with 12 bases between their ends. The CDR3 measures 14 amino acids from cysteine to phenylalanine. Left in the record is the CDR3 DNA by itself, 42 bases read in frame from the first base. CDR1 MNHEY and CDR2 SVGEGT were looked up in the germline V gene. Participants in the prospective study were aged roughly 18 to 100 years, lived in more than 20 United States geographic areas, and enrolled through a virtual design. In the prospective study, participants were assigned to cohorts based on the clinical history participants reported in a screening survey and a study questionnaire. A participant counted as exposed if, within 2 weeks of entering the study, that participant had been in contact with someone who had a PCR-confirmed or clinician-diagnosed COVID-19 case. In the prospective study, mobile phlebotomists collected whole blood, serum and a nasopharyngeal or oropharyngeal swab from each participant. Participants in the prospective study had the option to provide additional blood draws and questionnaires over an approximately 2-month period. Prospective study blood samples were shipped either frozen or at room temperature before DNA extraction.

This sample was taken from a study of blood T cell repertoires in COVID-19 (TCRdb year 2020). At the level of the whole study: The collaborator samples originated in the United States, Italy and Spain and spanned the acute and convalescent phases of COVID-19. The prospective study material was composed of cDNA or gDNA derived from T cells, B-cell-depleted T cells, or PBMCs. The dataset comprised deeply sampled blood TCRbeta repertoires from subjects exposed to, actively infected with, or recovered from COVID-19. The repertoires were released in a freely available public database meant as a resource for research on the immune response to SARS-CoV-2. Samples came from the ongoing ImmuneRACE study (first 160 participants) plus 1,254 subjects from 6 global collaborators. Sample metadata almost always included a de-identified subject ID, COVID-19 status, age in years and sex. Where available, HLA class I and class II types were obtained from metadata supplied by the sample provider rather than from assay-based typing. On the study overall, not on this receptor specifically: The quantity of clinical and demographic metadata differed by source and by participant and was supplied without curation.

TCRbeta CDR3 regions were amplified from genomic DNA using the immunoSEQ Assay, a bias-controlled multiplex PCR. The original methods were these. The number of nucleated cells in each sample was estimated from the amplification of reference gene primers within the assay. Sequence reads were collapsed and filtered to measure the absolute abundance of every unique TCRbeta CDR3 rearrangement. For each sample, productive Simpson clonality was calculated as the square root of Simpson's diversity index over productive rearrangements. As stored in TCRdb, this immuneACCESS dataset retains in-frame rearrangements with V and J assigned. A fraction of the clones does not appear; measured against another copy, unresolved V genes explain less than half of the discrepancy, and the remainder lacks a known reason. V, J and clone size are taken as reported in that table, and D and trimming were inferred from the DNA itself. In this sample the table shows around 250,000 clones, about 87% of which occur a single time. Jointly, the top ten make up around 3% of the sample.

The rearranged chain carries TRBV6-2 or TRBV6-3 and TRBJ2-3; no D segment can be confidently identified. The sequenced sample consisted of PBMCs or T cells enriched from blood (not recorded which). The TCR comes from a woman in her thirties or forties who had been exposed to COVID-19. The nucleotide sequence reads as follows: TGTGCCAGCAGTTATGTCGGCGGTGGAGATACGCAGTATTTT. Its protein reads: CASSYVGGGDTQYF.